Each of the 16 T cell receptor beta chains below was sequenced from the same sample in a study of blood T cells in healthy people across ages. It was with a sample-barcoded 5' primer and a J-beta primer mix that a second PCR of roughly 7 to 11 cycles was run. TCRdb re-derived calls from the 5' RACE reads in MiXCR, one entry per CDR3 protein. The profile shows roughly 640,000 distinct CDR3 sequences, 25% to 35% of them singletons. Sequenced sample: blood. These receptors were obtained from a woman aged 80 or over in good health.

This clonotype has ten or more counts. The rearrangement links TRBV20-1 to TRBJ2-7, with 10 bases that match TRBD1. Trimming at V came to 3 bases and at J to 6 bases, leaving 2 bases not matched to a gene. There are 12 residues in the CDR3. CDR1 and CDR2 from the germline V gene are DFQATT and SNEGSKA (reference sequence). The CDR3 nucleotides read TGCAGTGCTAGCCGGACAGGGGGCGAGCAGTACTTC. Translating gives CSASRTGGEQYF.

This clonotype occurred many times. The chain links TRBV5-5 to TRBJ2-7; perhaps TRBD1 as D (6 bases). CDR3 length: 15 amino acids. Looked up from germline, CDR1 is SGHKS and CDR2 is YYEKEE (reference sequence). Trimming removed 4 bases at V and 0 bases at J, with 14 bases between. The CDR3 loop reads CASSRTRDNSYEQYF. In DNA, the CDR3 is TGTGCCAGCAGCAGGACCCGGGACAACTCCTACGAGCAGTACTTC.

In its sample, this clonotype was seen many times. The chain couples TRBV2 to TRBJ1-6; D is possibly TRBD1 (6 bases). Trimming removed 9 bases at V and 5 bases at J, with 14 bases between. CDR3 length: 14 residues. Germline CDR1 reads SNHLY; CDR2 reads FYNNEI. The CDR3 DNA sequence: TGTGCCAGTACGAGACAGGATGATAATTCACCCCTCCACTTT. Encoded protein: CASTRQDDNSPLHF.

There are many counts of this clonotype. V gene TRBV7-2 combines with J gene TRBJ1-2; a weak D match, TRBD1 (5 bases). Germline V gene sequence: CDR1 SGHTA, CDR2 FQGNSA. V lost 5 bases and J lost 3, with 10 bases in between. The CDR3 is 13 residues long. This chain's CDR3 is CASSRPGDYGYTF. The CDR3 DNA reads TGTGCCAGCAGCCGACCGGGGGACTATGGCTACACCTTC.

The V call is TRBV7-9, the J call TRBJ1-6; D unclear. The CDR3 extends over 14 amino acids. The germline V gene has CDR1 SEHNR and CDR2 FQNEAQ (reference sequence). V was pared by 1 base and J by 10 bases, with 11 bases between. The CDR3 DNA reads TGTGCCAGCAGCTTAGAGGGATCTGGCTCACCCCTCCACTTT. Residues: CASSLEGSGSPLHF.

About this clonotype: A much larger clone lies one base from this, so it may be a read error. This sequence joins TRBV9 and TRBJ2-2; TRBD2 might be the D (6 bases). CDR1 and CDR2 from the germline V gene are SGDLS and YYNGEE. The V and J ends lost 0 bases and 0 bases respectively, with 6 bases between them. This CDR3 region has 15 residues. The chain's CDR3 is CASSVGGANTGELFF. Written as DNA, the CDR3 is TGTGCCAGCAGCGTAGGCGGGGCGAACACCGGGGAGCTGTTTTTT. The entire variable domain, with the rest obtained from reference TRBV9 and TRBJ2-2, is as follows: DSGVTQTPKHLITATGQRVTLRCSPRSGDLSVYWYQQSLDQGLQFLIQYYNGEERAKGNILERFSAQQFPDLHSELNLSSLELGDSALYFCASSVGGANTGELFFGEGSRLTVL.

CDR3 amino acids: CASSLTSGGTNTQYF. The CDR3 DNA reads as TGCGCCAGCAGCTTGACTAGCGGGGGAACAAATACGCAGTATTTT. This sequence joins TRBV5-1 and TRBJ2-3; 11 nucleotides line up with TRBD2. This CDR3 is 15 amino acids long. Germline V gives CDR1 SGHRS, CDR2 YFSETQ. Germline trimming cut 1 base from V and 7 bases from J; bases unmatched to any gene: 5.

In this sample, this clonotype turned up many times. J is TRBJ2-1 and V is TRBV6-1, with D possibly matching TRBD2 (6 bases). This CDR3 region has 20 residues. Trimming took off 0 bases at V and 5 bases at J, with 26 bases between the two ends. Germline loops: CDR1 MNHNS, CDR2 SASEGT. CDR3 bases: TGTGCCAGCAGTGAAGCGCTTCCGGGGAGGACGGGCTCTATTAACAATGAGCAGTTCTTC. Amino acids: CASSEALPGRTGSINNEQFF.

There are many counts of this clonotype. V and J are TRBV29-1 and TRBJ1-2; D not resolved. This CDR3 contains 12 residues. The V and J ends lost 7 bases and 7 bases respectively, with 16 bases between them. The germline gives CDR1 SQVTM, CDR2 ANQGSEA. This CDR3 reads CSADPATGGYTF. The CDR3 coding sequence is TGCAGCGCCGACCCAGCGACCGGTGGCTACACCTTC.

J is TRBJ2-5 and V is TRBV5-6; D call uncertain. V lost 1 base and J lost 0, with 13 bases in between. The CDR3 covers 16 residues. Germline V gene data show CDR1 as SGHDT and CDR2 as YYEEEE. The CDR3, as DNA: TGTGCCAGCAGCTTGCTCGGCCCCTTGTACCAAGAGACCCAGTACTTC. Residues: CASSLLGPLYQETQYF.

The chain joins TRBV4-1 to TRBJ2-7; D is ambiguous. The J call is in doubt because the DNA end fits TRBJ2-5 better. This CDR3 contains 14 residues. Germline values: CDR1 MGHRA, CDR2 YSYEKL. The CDR3 is CASSQAVGEETQYF. The CDR3 nucleotides read TGCGCCAGCAGCCAAGCGGTGGGCGAGGAGACCCAGTACTTC.

This clonotype was detected many times. This chain links TRBV20-1 with TRBJ1-5; maybe TRBD1 (6 bases). Germline-derived CDR1 and CDR2 are DFQATT and SNEGSKA (reference sequence). V lost 6 bases to trimming and J lost 3 bases, with 15 bases between them. The CDR3 runs 14 residues. CDR3 DNA sequence: TGCAGTGCCGCATCCGGACAGTTCAATCAGCCCCAGCATTTT. Its translation is CSAASGQFNQPQHF.

V is TRBV20-1 and J is TRBJ1-3; 8 bases line up with TRBD1. The germline V gene encodes CDR1 DFQATT and CDR2 SNEGSKA (reference sequence). This CDR3 region has 18 residues. The trim removed 4 bases at V and 0 bases at J, leaving 14 bases unmatched. The CDR3 coding sequence is TGCAGTGCTAAAAGGACAGGGCCCCTTCTTGCCTCTGGAAACACCATATATTTT. Translation: CSAKRTGPLLASGNTIYF.

This clonotype was seen a handful of times. This CDR3 is CASGPPNEKLFF. CDR3 nucleotide sequence: TGTGCCAGCGGACCACCCAATGAAAAACTGTTTTTT. The gene calls are TRBV7-8 and TRBJ1-4; D remains ambiguous. This CDR3 region has 12 residues. CDR1 is SGHVS and CDR2 is FQNEAQ in the germline V gene. V lost 8 bases and J lost 5, with 9 bases in between.

At least ten counts were recorded for this clonotype. The chain recombines TRBV3-1 with TRBJ2-5; D might be TRBD2 (6 bases). This CDR3 region has 17 residues. V was shortened by 3 bases and J by 0 bases, with 17 bases between the two germline ends. Germline loops: CDR1 LGHDT, CDR2 YNNKEL (reference sequence). The CDR3 reads CASSQTLGGAYQETQYF. CDR3 DNA sequence: TGTGCCAGCAGCCAGACCTTGGGAGGAGCGTACCAAGAGACCCAGTACTTC.

This clonotype showed up just a few times. The chain has TRBV20-1 and TRBJ1-6; 7 positions agree with TRBD1. The CDR3 sequence is 15 residues long. Germline CDR1 and CDR2: DFQATT and SNEGSKA (reference sequence). The CDR3 DNA is TGCAGCTCCCCCAAGGGGGCGGGAGATAATTCACCCCTCCACTTT. As protein: CSSPKGAGDNSPLHF.